This TCR beta chain was recovered during a study of cytomegalovirus exposure and HLA in healthy donors. General study findings and limits: A later analysis found common viral pathogens apparently linked to several of the most significant clusters.

With 60 Vbeta and 13 Jbeta primers, the PCR was carried out. Profiled with immunoSEQ multiplex PCR; TCRdb holds only in-frame clones, not every one. The sample lists over 150,000 clones, around 79% occurring once. Worth noting for this clone: Its antigen remains unidentified.

The CDR3 is made up of 14 amino acids. V shed 0 bases and J shed 2 bases, with 6 bases lying between them. CDR1 MRHNA and CDR2 SNTAGT come from the germline V gene. The receptor was isolated from a middle-aged man in good health and CMV-seronegative. This chain links TRBV6-4 with TRBJ2-3; D is unresolved. The specimen was PBMCs. CDR3 DNA: TGTGCCAGCAGTGACTCGTTAGACACAGATACGCAGTATTTT. Its protein is CASSDSLDTDTQYF.